This T cell receptor (beta chain) was documented in a study of shared clonotypes between healthy human individuals. Study results and limitations: Among four donors, roughly 5% of naive CD4 clonotypes were found in common. Estimated richness values were generally larger in naive subsets than in memory subsets.

Germline lookup yields CDR1 MDHEN and CDR2 SYDVKM. Deletions cut 6 bases from V and 5 bases from J, with 8 bases between. The CDR3 covers 11 residues. In regard to this clone: Its specificity is unknown.

It was across several immunoSEQ plates that each subset's genomic DNA was evenly split. Method: immunoSEQ multiplex PCR; TCRdb's copy keeps in-frame clones and lacks some. The sample comprises under 550,000 clones, around 96% of which are singletons, and 0.06% rests with the top ten. The chain combines TRBV28 with TRBJ2-7; D perhaps matches TRBD1 (5 bases). The sequenced sample was naive CD4+ T cells sorted from blood. Subset of the sample: CD45RA+ positively selected. This sequence was found in a woman in her twenties or thirties in good health. The CDR3 spells CASRHRNEQYF. The CDR3 bases are TGTGCCAGCAGACACAGGAACGAGCAGTACTTC.